This section outlines one TCR beta chain sequence together with its context. V shed 1 base, J shed 8 bases, and the junction held 9 bases outside the gene matches. This CDR3 contains 16 residues. The germline V gene has CDR1 LGHNA and CDR2 YNFKEQ. The data derive from a study of T cell responses to AZD1222 COVID-19 vaccine. Study context: Samples with a second dose at about 4 or about 12 weeks were pooled together.

Sequencing was performed with immunoSEQ multiplex PCR; in TCRdb, only in-frame clones are kept and a portion is missing. This sample has 120,000 or so clones, with roughly 84% found just once. The chain uses TRBV4-2 and TRBJ1-4, with 8 bases identical to TRBD1. The sample in question was peripheral blood, obtained on day 0 of AZD1222 vaccination. The TCR was taken from an adult in good health. The CDR3 spells CASSQAAGQGSEKLFF. CDR3 in DNA: TGTGCCAGCAGCCAAGCGGCCGGACAGGGTAGCGAAAAACTGTTTTTT.